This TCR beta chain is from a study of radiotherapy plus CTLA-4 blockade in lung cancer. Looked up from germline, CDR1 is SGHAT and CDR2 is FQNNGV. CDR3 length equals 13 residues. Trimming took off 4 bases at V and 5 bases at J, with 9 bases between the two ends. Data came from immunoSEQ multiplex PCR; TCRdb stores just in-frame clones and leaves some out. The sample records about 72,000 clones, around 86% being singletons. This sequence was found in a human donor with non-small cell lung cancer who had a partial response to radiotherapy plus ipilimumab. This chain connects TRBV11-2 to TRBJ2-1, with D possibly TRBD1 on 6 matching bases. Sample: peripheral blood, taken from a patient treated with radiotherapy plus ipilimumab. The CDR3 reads CASSSDSHNEQFF. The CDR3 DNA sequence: TGTGCCAGCAGCTCGGACAGCCACAATGAGCAGTTCTTC. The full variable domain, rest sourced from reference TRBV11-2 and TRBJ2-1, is EAGVAQSPRYKIIEKRQSVAFWCNPISGHATLYWYQQILGQGPKLLIQFQNNGVVDDSQLPKDRFSAERLKGVDSTLKIQPAKLEDSAVYLCASSSDSHNEQFFGPGTRLTVL.